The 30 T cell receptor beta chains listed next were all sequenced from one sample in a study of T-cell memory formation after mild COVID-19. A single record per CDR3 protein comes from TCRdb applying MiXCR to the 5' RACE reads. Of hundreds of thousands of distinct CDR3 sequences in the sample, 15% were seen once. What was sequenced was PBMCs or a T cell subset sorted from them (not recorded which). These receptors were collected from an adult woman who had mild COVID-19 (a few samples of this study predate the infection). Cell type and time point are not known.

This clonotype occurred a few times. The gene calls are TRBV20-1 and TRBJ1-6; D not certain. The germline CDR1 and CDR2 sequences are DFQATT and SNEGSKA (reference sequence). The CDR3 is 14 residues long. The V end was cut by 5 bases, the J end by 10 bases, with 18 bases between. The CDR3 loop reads CSAPPGGLESPLHF. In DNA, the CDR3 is TGCAGTGCTCCACCAGGCGGTCTAGAATCACCCCTCCACTTT.

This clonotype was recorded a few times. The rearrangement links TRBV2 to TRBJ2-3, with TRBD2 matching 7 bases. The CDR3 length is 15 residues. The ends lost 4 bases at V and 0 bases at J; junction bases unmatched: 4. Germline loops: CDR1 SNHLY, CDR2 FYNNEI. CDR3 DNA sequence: TGTGCCAGCAGTGCGAGTAGCGGGAGCACAGATACGCAGTATTTT. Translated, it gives CASSASSGSTDTQYF.

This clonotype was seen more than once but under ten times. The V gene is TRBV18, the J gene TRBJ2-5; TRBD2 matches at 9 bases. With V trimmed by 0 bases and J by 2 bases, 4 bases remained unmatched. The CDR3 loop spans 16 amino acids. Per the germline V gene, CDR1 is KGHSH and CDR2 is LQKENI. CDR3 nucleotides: TGTGCCAGCTCACCACCGGGACTAGCTAAGCAAGAGACCCAGTACTTC. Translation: CASSPPGLAKQETQYF. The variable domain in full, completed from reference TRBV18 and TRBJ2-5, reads NAGVMQNPRHLVRRRGQEARLRCSPMKGHSHVYWYRQLPEEGLKFMVYLQKENIIDESGMPKERFSAEFPKEGPSILRIQQVVRGDSAAYFCASSPPGLAKQETQYFGPGTRLLVL.

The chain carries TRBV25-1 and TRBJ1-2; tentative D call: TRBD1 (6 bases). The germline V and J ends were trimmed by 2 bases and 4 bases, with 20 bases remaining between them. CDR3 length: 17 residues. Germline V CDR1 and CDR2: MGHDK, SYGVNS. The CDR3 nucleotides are TGTGCCAGCAGTGAACGTTTTGGGAGGGGGGCTCGCTATGGCTACACCTTC. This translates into CASSERFGRGARYGYTF.

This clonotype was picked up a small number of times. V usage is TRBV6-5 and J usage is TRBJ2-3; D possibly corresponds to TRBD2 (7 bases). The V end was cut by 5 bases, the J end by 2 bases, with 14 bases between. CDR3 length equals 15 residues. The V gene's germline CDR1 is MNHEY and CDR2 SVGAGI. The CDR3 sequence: CASSNRGAYTDTQYF. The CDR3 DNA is TGTGCCAGCAGTAACCGGGGGGCATACACAGATACGCAGTATTTT.

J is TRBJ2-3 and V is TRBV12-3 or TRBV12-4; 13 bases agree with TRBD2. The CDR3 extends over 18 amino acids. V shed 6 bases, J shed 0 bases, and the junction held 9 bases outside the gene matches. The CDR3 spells CASSPRLAGGASTDTQYF. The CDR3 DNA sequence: TGTGCCAGCAGCCCGCGACTAGCGGGGGGCGCTAGCACAGATACGCAGTATTTT.

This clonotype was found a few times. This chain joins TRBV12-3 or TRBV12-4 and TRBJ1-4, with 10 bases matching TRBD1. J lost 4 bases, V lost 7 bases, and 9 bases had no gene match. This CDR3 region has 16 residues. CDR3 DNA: TGTGCCAGCACCTGGGACAGGGGCGGAGTTAATGAAAAACTGTTTTTT. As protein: CASTWDRGGVNEKLFF.

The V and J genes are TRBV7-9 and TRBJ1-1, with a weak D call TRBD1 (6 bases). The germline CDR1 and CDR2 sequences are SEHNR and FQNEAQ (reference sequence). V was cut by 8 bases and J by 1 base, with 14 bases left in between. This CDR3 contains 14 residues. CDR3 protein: CASGYRVENTEAFF. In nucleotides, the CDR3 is TGTGCCAGCGGTTACAGGGTGGAGAACACTGAAGCTTTCTTT.

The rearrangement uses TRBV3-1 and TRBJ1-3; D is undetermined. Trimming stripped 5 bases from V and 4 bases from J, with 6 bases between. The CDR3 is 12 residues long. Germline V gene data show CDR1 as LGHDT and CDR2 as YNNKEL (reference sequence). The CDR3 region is CASSYTGNTIYF. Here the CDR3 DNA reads TGTGCCAGCAGCTATACAGGAAACACCATATATTTT.

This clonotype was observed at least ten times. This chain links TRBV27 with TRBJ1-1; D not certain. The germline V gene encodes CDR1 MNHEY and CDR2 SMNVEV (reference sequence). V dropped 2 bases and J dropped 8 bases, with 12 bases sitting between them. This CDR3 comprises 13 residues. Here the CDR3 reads CASSLMGRGEAFF. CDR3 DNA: TGTGCCAGCAGTTTAATGGGTCGAGGAGAAGCTTTCTTT.

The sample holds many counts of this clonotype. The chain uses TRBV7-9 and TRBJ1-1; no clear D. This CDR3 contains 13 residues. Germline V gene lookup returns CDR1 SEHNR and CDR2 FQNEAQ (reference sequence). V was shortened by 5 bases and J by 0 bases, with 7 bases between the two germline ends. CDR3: CASSPVMNTEAFF. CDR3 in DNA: TGTGCCAGCAGCCCCGTTATGAACACTGAAGCTTTCTTT.

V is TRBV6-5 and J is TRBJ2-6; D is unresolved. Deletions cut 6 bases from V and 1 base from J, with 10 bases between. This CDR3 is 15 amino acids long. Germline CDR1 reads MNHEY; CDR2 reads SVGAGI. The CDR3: CASSGRPSGANVLTF. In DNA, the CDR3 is TGTGCCAGCAGCGGCCGGCCATCTGGGGCCAACGTCCTGACTTTC.

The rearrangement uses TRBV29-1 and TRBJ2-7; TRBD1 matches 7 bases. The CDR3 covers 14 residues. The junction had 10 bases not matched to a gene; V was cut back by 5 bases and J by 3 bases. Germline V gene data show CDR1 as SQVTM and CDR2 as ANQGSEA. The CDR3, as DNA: TGCAGCGTTAGGGGGCCAGTCGGGGACTACGAGCAGTACTTC. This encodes CSVRGPVGDYEQYF.

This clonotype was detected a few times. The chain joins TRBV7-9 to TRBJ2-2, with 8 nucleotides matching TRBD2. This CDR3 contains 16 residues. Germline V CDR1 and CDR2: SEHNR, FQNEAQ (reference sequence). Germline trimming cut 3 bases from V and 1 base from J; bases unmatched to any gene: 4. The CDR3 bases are TGTGCCAGCAGCTTTAGAGCGGGGGAGAACACCGGGGAGCTGTTTTTT. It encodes CASSFRAGENTGELFF.

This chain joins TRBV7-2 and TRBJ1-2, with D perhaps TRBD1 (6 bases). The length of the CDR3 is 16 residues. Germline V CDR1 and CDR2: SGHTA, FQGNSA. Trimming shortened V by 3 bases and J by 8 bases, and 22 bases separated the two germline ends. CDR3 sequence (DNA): TGTGCCAGCAGCTTTAAAGGGGGAAGGACAGCTGACGGCTACACCTTC. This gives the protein CASSFKGGRTADGYTF.

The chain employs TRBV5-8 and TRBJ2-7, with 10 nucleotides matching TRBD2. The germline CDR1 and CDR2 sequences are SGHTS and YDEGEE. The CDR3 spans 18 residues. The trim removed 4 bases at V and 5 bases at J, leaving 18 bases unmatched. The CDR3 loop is CASSLGGLAGAVGHEQYF. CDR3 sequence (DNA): TGTGCCAGCAGCCTCGGCGGGCTAGCGGGAGCGGTCGGCCACGAGCAGTACTTC.

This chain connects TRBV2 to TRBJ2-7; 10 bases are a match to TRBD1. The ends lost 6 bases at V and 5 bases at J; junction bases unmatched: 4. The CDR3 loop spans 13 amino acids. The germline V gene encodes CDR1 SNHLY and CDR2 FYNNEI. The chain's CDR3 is CASSRQGAHEQYF. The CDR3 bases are TGTGCCAGCAGCCGACAGGGGGCCCACGAGCAGTACTTC.

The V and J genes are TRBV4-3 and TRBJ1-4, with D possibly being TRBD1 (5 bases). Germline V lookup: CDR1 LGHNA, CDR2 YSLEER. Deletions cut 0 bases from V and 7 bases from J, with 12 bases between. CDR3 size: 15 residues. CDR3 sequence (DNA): TGCGCCAGCAGCCAAGATCCCGGGACGGTTGAAAAACTGTTTTTT. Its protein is CASSQDPGTVEKLFF.

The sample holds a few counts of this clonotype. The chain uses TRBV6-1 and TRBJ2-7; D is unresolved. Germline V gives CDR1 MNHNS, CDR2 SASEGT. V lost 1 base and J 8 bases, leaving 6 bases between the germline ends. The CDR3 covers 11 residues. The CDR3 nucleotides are TGTGCCAGCAGTGAAGAGGTCCAGCAGTACTTC. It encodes CASSEEVQQYF.

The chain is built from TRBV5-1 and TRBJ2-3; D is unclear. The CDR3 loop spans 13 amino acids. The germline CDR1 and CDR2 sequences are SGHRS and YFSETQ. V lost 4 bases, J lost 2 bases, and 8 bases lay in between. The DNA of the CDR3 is TGCGCCAGCAGCCCGGAAGTCACAGATACGCAGTATTTT. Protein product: CASSPEVTDTQYF.

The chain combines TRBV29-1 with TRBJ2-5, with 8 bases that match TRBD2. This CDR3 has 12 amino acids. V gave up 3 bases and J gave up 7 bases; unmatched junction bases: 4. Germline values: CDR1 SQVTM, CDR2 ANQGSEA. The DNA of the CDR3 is TGCAGCGTTGACGGGGGGGCCTCGACCCAGTACTTC. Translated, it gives CSVDGGASTQYF.

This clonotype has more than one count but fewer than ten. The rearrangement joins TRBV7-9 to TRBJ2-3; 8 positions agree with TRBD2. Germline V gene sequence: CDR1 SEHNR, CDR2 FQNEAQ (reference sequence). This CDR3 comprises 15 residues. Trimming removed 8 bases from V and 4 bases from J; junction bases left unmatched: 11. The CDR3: CASPDGKREPDTQYF. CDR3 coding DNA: TGTGCCAGCCCTGACGGAAAGCGGGAGCCAGATACGCAGTATTTT.

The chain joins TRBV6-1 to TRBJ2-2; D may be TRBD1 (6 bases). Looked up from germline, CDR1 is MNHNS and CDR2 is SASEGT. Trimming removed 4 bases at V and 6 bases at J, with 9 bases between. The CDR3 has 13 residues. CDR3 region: CASSVEGAGELFF. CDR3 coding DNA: TGTGCCAGCAGTGTCGAGGGGGCCGGGGAGCTGTTTTTT.

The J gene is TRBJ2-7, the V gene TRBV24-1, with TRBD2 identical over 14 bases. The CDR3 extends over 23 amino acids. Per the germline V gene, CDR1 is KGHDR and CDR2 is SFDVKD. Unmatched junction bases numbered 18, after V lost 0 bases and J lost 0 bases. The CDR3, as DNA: TGTGCCACCAGTGATTTGGACAGGGGCCGTCTGGGACTAGCGGGAGCTTACTCCTACGAGCAGTACTTC. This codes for CATSDLDRGRLGLAGAYSYEQYF.

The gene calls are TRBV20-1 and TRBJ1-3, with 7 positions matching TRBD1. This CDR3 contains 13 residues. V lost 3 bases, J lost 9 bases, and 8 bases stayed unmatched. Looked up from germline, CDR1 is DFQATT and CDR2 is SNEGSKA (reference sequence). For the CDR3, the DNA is TGCAGTGCTAGTCGGCAGGGGGGTTCCACCATATATTTT. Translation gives CSASRQGGSTIYF.

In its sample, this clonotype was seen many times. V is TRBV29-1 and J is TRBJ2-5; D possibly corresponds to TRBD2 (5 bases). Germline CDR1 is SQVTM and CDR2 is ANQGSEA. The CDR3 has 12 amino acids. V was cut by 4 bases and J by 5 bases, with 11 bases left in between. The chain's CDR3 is CSVAGGGETQYF. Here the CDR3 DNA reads TGCAGCGTTGCAGGCGGCGGGGAGACCCAGTACTTC.

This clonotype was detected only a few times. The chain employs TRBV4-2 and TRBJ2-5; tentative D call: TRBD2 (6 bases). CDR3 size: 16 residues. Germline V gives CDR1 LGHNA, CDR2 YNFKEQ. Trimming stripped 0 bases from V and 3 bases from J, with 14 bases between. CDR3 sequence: CASSQDAGFGEETQYF. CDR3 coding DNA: TGTGCCAGCAGCCAAGACGCGGGGTTTGGGGAAGAGACCCAGTACTTC.

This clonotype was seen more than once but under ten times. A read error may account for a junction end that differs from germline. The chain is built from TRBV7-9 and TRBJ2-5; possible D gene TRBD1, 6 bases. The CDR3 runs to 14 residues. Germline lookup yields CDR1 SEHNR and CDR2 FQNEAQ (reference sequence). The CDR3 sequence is CASNPQGLNPSTDF. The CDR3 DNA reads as TGTGCCAGCAATCCCCAGGGGCTGAACCCCAGTACAGACTTC.

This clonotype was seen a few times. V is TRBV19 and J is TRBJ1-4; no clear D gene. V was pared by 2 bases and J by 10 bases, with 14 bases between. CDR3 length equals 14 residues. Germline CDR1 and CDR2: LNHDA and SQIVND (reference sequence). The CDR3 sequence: CASSISTGDGKLFF. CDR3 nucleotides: TGTGCCAGTAGTATATCCACCGGAGATGGAAAACTGTTTTTT.

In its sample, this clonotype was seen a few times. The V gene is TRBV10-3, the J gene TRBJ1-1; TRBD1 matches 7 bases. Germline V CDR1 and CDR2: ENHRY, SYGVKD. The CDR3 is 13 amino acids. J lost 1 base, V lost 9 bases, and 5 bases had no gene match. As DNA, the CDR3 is TGTGCCATACAGGGACAGCCGAACACTGAAGCTTTCTTT. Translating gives CAIQGQPNTEAFF.